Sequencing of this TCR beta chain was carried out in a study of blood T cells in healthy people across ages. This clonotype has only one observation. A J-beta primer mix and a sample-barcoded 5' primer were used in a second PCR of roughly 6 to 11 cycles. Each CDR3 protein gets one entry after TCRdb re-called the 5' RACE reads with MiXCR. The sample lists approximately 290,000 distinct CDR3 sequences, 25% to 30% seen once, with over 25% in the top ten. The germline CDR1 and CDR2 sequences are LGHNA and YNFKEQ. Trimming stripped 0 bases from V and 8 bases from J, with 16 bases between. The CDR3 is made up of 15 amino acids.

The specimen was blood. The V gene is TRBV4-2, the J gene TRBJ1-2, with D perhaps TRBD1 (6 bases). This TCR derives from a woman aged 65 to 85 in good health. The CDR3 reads CASSQELQGLVGYTF. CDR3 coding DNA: TGTGCCAGCAGCCAAGAGCTACAGGGTTTAGTAGGCTACACCTTC.